One TCR beta chain is described in this entry. TCR beta was sequenced from blood CD8+ and CD4+ T cells. Relapsing-remitting disease, either stable or active, was present in the multiple sclerosis controls, who were treatment-naive patients. The data are from a study of CD8 T cells in Susac syndrome. This CDR3 spans 14 amino acids. Germline loops: CDR1 GTSNPN, CDR2 SVGIG (reference sequence). Germline trimming cut 2 bases from V and 4 bases from J; bases unmatched to any gene: 5. Reverse transcription of roughly 0.5 to 1 ug RNA used random hexamers. Amplification of TCR beta CDR3 by immunoSEQ multiplex PCR spanned 54 Vbeta and 13 Jbeta. TCRdb re-called the immunoSEQ multiplex PCR reads through MiXCR, storing one row per CDR3 protein. Here the sample spans under 350,000 distinct CDR3 sequences, approximately 90% being singletons.

The sequence was obtained from a human donor with multiple sclerosis. Sequences were obtained from CD4+ T cells from PBMCs. The gene calls are TRBV30 and TRBJ1-1, with TRBD1 identical over 9 bases. CDR3 bases: TGTGCCTGGAGTAAAACAGGGGGCACCACTGAAGCTTTCTTT. It codes for CAWSKTGGTTEAFF.